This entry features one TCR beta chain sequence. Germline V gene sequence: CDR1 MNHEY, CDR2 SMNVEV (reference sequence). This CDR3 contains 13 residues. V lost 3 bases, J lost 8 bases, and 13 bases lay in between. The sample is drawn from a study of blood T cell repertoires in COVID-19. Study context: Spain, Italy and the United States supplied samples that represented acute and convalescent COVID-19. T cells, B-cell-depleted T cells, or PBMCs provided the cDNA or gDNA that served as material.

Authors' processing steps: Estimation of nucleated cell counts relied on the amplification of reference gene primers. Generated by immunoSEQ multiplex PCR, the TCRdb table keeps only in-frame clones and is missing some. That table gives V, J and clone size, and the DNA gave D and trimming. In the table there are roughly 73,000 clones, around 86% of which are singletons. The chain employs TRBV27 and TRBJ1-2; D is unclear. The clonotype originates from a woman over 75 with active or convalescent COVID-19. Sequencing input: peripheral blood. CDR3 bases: TGTGCCAGCAGTTTCAATGGGCAAAGGGGCTACACCTTC. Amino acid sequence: CASSFNGQRGYTF.